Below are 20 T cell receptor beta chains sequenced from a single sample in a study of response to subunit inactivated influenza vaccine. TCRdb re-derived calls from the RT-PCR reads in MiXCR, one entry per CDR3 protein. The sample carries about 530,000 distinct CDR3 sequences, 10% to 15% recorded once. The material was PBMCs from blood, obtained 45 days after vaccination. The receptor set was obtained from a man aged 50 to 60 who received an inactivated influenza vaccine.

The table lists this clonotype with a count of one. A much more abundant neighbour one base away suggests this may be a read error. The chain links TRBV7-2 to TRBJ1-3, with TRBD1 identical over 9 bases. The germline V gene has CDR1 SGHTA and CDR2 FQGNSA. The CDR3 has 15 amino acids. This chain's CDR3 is CVSSSRTGAGNTIYF. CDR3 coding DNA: TGTGTCAGCAGCTCCAGGACAGGGGCTGGAAACACCATATATTTT.

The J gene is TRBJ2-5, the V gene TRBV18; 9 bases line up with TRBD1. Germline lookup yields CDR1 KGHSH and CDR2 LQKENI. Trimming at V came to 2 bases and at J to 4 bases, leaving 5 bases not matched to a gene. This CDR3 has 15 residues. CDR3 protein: CASSPGTGYGETQYF. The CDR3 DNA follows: TGTGCCAGCTCACCAGGGACAGGGTATGGAGAGACCCAGTACTTC.

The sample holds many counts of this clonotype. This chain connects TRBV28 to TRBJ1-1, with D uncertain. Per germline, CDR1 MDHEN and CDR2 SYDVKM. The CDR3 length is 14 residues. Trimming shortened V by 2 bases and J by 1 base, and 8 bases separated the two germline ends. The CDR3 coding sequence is TGTGCCAGCAGTTTAGGCCGGCAGAACACTGAAGCTTTCTTT. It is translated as CASSLGRQNTEAFF.

The CDR3 DNA reads TGTGCCAGCGCTGTAGGGAGCTCCTACAATGAGCAGTTCTTC. As protein: CASAVGSSYNEQFF. The rearrangement uses TRBV6-1 and TRBJ2-1; tentative D call: TRBD2 (5 bases). The CDR3 is 14 amino acids. Germline-derived CDR1 and CDR2 are MNHNS and SASEGT. V lost 8 bases to trimming and J lost 0 bases, with 11 bases between them.

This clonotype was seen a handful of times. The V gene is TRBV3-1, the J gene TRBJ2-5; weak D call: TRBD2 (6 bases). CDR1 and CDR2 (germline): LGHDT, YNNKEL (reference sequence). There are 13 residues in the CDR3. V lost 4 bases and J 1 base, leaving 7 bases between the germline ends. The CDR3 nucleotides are TGTGCCAGCAGCCGCGGGATCCAAGAGACCCAGTACTTC. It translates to CASSRGIQETQYF.

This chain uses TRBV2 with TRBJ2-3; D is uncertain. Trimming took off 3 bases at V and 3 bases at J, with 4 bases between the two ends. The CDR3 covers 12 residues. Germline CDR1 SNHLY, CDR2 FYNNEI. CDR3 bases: TGTGCCAGCAGTGACCTGACAGATACGCAGTATTTT. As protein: CASSDLTDTQYF.

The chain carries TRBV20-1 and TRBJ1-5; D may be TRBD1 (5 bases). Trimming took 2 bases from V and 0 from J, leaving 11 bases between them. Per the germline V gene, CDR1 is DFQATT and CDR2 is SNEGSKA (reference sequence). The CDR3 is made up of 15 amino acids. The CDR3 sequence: CSARRTGHSNQPQHF. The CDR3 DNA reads TGCAGTGCTAGAAGAACAGGCCATAGCAATCAGCCCCAGCATTTT.

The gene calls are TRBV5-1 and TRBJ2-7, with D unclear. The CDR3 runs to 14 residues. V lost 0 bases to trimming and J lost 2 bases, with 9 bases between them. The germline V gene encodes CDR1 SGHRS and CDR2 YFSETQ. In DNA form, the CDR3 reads TGCGCCAGCAGCTTGGCGGCGGCGGCCTACGAGCAGTACTTC. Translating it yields CASSLAAAAYEQYF.

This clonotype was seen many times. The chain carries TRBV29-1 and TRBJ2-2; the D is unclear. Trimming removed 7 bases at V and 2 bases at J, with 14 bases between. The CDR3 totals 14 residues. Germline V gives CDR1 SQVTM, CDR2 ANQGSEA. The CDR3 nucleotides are TGCAGCGCGATTAAAGACTTAAACACCGGGGAGCTGTTTTTT. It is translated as CSAIKDLNTGELFF.

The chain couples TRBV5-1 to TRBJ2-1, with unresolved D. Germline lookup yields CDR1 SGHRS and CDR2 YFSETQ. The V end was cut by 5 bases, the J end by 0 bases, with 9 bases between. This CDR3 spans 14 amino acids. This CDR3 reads CASRIADSYNEQFF. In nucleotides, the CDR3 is TGCGCCAGCAGGATCGCCGACTCCTACAATGAGCAGTTCTTC.

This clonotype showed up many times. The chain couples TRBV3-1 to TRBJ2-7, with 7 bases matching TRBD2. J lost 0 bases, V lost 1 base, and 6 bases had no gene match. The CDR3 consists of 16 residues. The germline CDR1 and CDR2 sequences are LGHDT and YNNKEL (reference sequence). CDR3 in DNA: TGTGCCAGCAGCCAAGTAAGAGGGAGGGCCTCCTACGAGCAGTACTTC. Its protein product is CASSQVRGRASYEQYF.

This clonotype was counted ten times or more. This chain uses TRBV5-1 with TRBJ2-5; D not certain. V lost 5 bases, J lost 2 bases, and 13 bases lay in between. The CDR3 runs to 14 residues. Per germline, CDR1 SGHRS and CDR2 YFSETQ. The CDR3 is CASRVMAGQETQYF. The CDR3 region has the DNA TGCGCCAGCAGAGTCATGGCAGGACAAGAGACCCAGTACTTC.

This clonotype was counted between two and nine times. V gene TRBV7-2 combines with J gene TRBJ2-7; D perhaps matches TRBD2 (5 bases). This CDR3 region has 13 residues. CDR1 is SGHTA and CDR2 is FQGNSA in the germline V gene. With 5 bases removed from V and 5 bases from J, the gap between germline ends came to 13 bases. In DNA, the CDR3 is TGTGCCAGCAGCGCAAGATGGAGGAACGAGCAGTACTTC. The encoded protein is CASSARWRNEQYF.

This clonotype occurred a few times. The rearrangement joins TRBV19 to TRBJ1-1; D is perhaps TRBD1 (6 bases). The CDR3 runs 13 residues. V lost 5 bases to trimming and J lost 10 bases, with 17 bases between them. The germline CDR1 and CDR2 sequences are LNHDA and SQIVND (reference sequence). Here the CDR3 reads CASSPPPTGRAFF. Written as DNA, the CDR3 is TGTGCCAGTAGTCCTCCTCCGACAGGACGAGCTTTCTTT.

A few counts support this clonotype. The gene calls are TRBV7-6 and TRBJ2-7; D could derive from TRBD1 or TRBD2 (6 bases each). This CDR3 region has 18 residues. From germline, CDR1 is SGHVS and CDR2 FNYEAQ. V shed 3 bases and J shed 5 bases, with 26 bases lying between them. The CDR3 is CASSLGARTSRVGHEQYF. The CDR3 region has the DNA TGTGCCAGCAGCTTGGGGGCACGAACTAGCCGGGTAGGGCACGAGCAGTACTTC.

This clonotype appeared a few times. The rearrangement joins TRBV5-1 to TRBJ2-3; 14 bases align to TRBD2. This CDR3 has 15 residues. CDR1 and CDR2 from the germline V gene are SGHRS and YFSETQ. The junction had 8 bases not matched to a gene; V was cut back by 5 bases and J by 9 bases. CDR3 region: CASSFGTSGRSTQYF. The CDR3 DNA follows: TGCGCCAGCAGTTTCGGGACTAGCGGGAGATCGACGCAGTATTTT.

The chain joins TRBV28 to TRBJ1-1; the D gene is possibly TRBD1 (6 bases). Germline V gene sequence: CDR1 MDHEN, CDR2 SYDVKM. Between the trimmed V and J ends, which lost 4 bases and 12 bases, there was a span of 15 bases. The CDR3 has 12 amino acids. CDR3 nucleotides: TGTGCCAGCAGTTCCGGGACAAGCCCTCCTTTCTTT. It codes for CASSSGTSPPFF.

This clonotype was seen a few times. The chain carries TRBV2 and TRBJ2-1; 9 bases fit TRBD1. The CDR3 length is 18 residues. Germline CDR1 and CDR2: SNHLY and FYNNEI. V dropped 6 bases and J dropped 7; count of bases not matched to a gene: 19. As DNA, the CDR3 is TGTGCCAGCAGGAGGGGGACAGGGAAGGGGGGGCGTCGGAATGAGCAGTTCTTC. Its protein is CASRRGTGKGGRRNEQFF.

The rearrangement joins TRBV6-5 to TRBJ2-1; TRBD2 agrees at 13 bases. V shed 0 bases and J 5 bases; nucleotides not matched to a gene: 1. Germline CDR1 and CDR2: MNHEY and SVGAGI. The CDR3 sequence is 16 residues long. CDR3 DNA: TGTGCCAGCAGTTACTCGACTAGCGGGGGGAACAATGAGCAGTTCTTC. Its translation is CASSYSTSGGNNEQFF.

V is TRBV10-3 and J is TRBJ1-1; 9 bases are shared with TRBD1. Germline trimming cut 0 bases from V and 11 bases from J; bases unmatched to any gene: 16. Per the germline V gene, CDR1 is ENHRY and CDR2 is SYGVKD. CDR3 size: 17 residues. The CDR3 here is CAISESPGQGVPEGAFF. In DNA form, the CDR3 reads TGTGCCATCAGTGAGTCTCCGGGACAGGGCGTTCCCGAAGGCGCTTTCTTT.